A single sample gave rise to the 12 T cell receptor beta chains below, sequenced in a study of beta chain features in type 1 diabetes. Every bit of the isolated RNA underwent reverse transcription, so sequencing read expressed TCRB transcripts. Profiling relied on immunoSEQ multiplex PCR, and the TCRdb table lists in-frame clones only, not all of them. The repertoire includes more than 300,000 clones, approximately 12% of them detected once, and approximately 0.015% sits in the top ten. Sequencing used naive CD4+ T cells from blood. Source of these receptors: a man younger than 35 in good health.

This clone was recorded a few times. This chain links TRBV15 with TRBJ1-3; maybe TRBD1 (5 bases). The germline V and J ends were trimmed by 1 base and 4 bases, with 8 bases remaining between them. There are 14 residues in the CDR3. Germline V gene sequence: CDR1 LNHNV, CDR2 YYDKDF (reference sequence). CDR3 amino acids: CATSRGRTGNTIYF. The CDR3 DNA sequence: TGTGCCACCAGCAGAGGCCGGACAGGAAACACCATATATTTT.

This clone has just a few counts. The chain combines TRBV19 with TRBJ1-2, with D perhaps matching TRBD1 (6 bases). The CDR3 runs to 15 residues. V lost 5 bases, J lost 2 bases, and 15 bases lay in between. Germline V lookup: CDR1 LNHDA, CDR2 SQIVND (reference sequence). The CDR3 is CASSVSHRANYGYTF. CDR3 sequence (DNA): TGTGCCAGTAGTGTCAGCCACAGGGCCAACTATGGCTACACCTTC.

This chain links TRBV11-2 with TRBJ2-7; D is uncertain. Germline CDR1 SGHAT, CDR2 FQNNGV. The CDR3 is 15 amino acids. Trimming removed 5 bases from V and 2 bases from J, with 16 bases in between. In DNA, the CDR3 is TGTGCCAGCAGCCTTTTAGGAGAGCCGACCTACGAGCAGTACTTC. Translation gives CASSLLGEPTYEQYF.

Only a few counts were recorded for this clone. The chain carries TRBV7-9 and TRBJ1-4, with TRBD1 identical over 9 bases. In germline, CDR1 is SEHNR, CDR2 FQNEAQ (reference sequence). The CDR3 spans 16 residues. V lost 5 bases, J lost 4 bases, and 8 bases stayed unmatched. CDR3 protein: CASSRRRDRDNEKLFF. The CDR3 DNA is TGTGCCAGCAGCCGAAGGCGGGACAGGGATAATGAAAAACTGTTTTTT.

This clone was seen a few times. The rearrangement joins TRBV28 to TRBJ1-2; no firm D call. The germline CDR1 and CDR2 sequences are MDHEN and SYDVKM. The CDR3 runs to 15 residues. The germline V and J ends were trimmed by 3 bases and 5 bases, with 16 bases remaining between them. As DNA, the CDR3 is TGTGCCAGCAGTTTGGTTGTGGGAAGAGGGTATGGCTACACCTTC. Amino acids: CASSLVVGRGYGYTF.

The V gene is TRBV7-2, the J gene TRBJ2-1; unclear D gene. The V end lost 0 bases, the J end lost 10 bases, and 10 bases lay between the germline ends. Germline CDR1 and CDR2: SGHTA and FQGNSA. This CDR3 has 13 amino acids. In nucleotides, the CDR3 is TGTGCCAGCAGCTTAGCCACTTATACGGAGCAGTTCTTC. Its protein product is CASSLATYTEQFF.

The CDR3 DNA reads TGTGCCAGCAGCTTGGGGGGGCTTAGCACAGATACGCAGTATTTT. It is translated as CASSLGGLSTDTQYF. The chain employs TRBV7-3 and TRBJ2-3; the D gene is possibly TRBD2 (7 bases). The CDR3 loop spans 15 amino acids. Germline values: CDR1 SGHTA, CDR2 FQGTGA. V lost 3 bases and J lost 0, with 10 bases in between.

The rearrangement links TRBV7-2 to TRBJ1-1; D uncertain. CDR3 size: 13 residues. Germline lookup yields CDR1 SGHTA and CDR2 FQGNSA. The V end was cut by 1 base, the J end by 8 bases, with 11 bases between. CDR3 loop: CASSLGAGEEAFF. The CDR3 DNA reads TGTGCCAGCAGCTTAGGGGCAGGCGAGGAAGCTTTCTTT.

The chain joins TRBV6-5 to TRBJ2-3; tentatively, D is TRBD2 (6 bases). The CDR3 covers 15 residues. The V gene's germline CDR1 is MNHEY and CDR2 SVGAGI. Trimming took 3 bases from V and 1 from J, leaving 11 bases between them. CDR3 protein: CASSYPERGTDTQYF. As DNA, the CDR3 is TGTGCCAGCAGTTATCCTGAGCGGGGCACAGATACGCAGTATTTT.

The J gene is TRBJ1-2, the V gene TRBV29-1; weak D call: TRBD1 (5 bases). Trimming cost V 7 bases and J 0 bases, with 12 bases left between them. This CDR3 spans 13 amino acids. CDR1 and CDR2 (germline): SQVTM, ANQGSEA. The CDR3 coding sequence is TGCAGCGCGGGAGACAGTTCTAACTATGGCTACACCTTC. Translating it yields CSAGDSSNYGYTF.

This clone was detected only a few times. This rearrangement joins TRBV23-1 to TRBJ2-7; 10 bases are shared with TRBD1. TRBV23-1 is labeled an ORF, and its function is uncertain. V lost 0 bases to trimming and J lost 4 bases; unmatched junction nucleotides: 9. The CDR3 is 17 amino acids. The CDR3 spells CASSQSGGTGDFYEQYF. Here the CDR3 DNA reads TGCGCCAGCAGTCAATCGGGTGGGACAGGGGATTTTTACGAGCAGTACTTC.

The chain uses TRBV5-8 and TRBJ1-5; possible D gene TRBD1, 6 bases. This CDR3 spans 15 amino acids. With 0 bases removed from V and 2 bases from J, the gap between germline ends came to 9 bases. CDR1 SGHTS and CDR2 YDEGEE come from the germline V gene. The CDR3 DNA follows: TGTGCCAGCAGCTTGGGGGACACTGGCAATCAGCCCCAGCATTTT. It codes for CASSLGDTGNQPQHF.